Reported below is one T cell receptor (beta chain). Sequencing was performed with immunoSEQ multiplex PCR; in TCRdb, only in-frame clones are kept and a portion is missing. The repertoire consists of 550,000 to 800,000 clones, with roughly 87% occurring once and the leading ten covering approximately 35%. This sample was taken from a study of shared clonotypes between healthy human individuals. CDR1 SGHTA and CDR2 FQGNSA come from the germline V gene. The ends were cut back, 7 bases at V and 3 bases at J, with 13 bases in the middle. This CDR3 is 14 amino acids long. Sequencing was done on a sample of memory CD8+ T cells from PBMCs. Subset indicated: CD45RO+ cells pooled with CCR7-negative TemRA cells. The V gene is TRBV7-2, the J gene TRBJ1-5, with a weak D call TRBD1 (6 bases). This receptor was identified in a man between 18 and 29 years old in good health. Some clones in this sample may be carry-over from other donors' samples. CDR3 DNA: TGTGCCAGCACCCTGGGGGGGCCCAATCAGCCCCAGCATTTT. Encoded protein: CASTLGGPNQPQHF.